This T cell receptor beta chain was identified in a study of STAT5B mutations in CD4+ large granular lymphocyte leukemia. There are 15 residues in the CDR3. CDR1 and CDR2 from the germline V gene are MNHEY and SVGAGI. The germline V and J ends were trimmed by 2 bases and 4 bases, with 12 bases remaining between them. Data came from immunoSEQ multiplex PCR; TCRdb stores just in-frame clones and leaves some out. This table holds roughly 30,000 clones, around 76% found once. The sequencing input was CD4+ T cells from blood buffy coats. This chain links TRBV6-5 with TRBJ1-3, with a weak D call TRBD1 (6 bases). This receptor was obtained from a human donor in good health. The CDR3: CASSYTGALGNTIYF. The CDR3 DNA reads as TGTGCCAGCAGTTACACGGGGGCGCTAGGAAACACCATATATTTT.